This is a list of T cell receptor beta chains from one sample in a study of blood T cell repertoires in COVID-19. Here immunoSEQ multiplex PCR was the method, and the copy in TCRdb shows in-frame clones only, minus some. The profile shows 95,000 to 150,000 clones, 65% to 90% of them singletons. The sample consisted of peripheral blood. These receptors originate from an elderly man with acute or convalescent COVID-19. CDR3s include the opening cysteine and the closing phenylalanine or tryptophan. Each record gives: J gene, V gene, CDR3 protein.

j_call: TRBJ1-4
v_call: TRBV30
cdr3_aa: CAWRQTYLEKLFF

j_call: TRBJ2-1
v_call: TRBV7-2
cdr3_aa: CASSLARGIDEQFF

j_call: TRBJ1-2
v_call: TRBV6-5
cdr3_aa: CASTSSGQTGGYTF

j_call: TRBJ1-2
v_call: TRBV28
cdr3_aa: CASSRTGGNYGYTF

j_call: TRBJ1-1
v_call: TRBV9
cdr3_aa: CASSVGQGMNSEAFF

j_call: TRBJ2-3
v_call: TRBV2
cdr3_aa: CASSGGRALSTDTQYF

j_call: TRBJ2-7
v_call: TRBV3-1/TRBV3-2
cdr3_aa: CASSPMGPYSYEQYF

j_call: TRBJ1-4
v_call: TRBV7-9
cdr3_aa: CASSLAAGMNEKLFF

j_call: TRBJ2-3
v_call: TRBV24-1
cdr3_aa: CATSKEHDTDTQYF

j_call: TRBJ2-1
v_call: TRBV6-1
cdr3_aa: CASSEQRGNEQFF

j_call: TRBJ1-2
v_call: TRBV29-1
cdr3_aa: CSVGGQGNYGYTF

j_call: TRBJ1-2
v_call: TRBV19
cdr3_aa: CASSTGGAGTYGYTF

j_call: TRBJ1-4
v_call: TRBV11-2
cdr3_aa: CASSEGGLSEKLFF

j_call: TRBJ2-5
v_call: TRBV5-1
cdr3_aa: CASSRIAAGGPMKGQETQYF

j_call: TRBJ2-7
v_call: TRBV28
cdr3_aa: CASSLGVGGAGTYEQYF

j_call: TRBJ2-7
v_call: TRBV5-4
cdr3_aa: CASSSGGTASSYEQYF

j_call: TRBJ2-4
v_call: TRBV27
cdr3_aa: CASSLSREEIAKNIQYF